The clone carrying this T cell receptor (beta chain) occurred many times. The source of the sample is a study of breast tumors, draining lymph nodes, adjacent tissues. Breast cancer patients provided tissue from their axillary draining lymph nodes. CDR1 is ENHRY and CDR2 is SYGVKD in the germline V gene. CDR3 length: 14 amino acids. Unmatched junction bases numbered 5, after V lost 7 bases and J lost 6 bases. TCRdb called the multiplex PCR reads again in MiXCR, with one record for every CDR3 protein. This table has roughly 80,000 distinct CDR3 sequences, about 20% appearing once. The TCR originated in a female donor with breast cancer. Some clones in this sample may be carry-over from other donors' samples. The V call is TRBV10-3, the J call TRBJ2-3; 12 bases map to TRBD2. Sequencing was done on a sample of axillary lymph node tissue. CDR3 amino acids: CAITPGTSGDTQYF. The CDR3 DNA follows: TGTGCCATCACCCCCGGGACTAGCGGGGATACGCAGTATTTT.